The next 20 T cell receptor beta chains were all read from a single sample in a study of CD8 T cells in Susac syndrome. The RNA input was roughly 0.45 to 1 ug, and it was reverse transcribed with random hexamers. TCRdb called the immunoSEQ multiplex PCR reads again in MiXCR, with one record for every CDR3 protein. The repertoire holds around 200,000 distinct CDR3 sequences, with 85% to 95% as singletons. The sequenced sample was CD4+ T cells from PBMCs. Receptors were obtained from a human donor with Susac syndrome.

In its sample, this clonotype was seen once. The chain employs TRBV2 and TRBJ1-5; TRBD1 matches 9 bases. Germline V lookup: CDR1 SNHLY, CDR2 FYNNEI. Unmatched junction bases numbered 7, after V lost 8 bases and J lost 2 bases. This CDR3 has 15 amino acids. The CDR3 region is CASRRDRARNQPQHF. DNA for the CDR3: TGTGCCAGCCGGAGGGACAGGGCACGCAATCAGCCCCAGCATTTT.

V usage is TRBV28 and J usage is TRBJ2-3; D assignment may be TRBD1 or TRBD2 (7 bases each). V shed 6 bases and J shed 1 base, with 17 bases lying between them. The length of the CDR3 is 16 residues. Germline V lookup: CDR1 MDHEN, CDR2 SYDVKM. CDR3 loop: CASRGRDSHGTDTQYF. The CDR3 DNA is TGTGCCAGCAGAGGGAGGGACAGTCACGGCACAGATACGCAGTATTTT.

The V call is TRBV27, the J call TRBJ1-5; D possibly corresponds to TRBD1 (5 bases). Germline CDR1 MNHEY, CDR2 SMNVEV (reference sequence). The V gene lost 5 bases and the J gene lost 2 bases, with 10 bases spanning the gap. The CDR3 is 14 amino acids. This CDR3 is CASSPGARNQPQHF. CDR3 bases: TGTGCCAGCAGTCCTGGGGCACGCAATCAGCCCCAGCATTTT.

Only a few counts were recorded for this clonotype. The rearrangement joins TRBV5-4 to TRBJ2-5, with no clear D. The CDR3 has 13 residues. Trimming cost V 0 bases and J 5 bases, with 8 bases left between them. The germline gives CDR1 SGHNT, CDR2 YYREEE (reference sequence). The CDR3 region is CASSLVSMETQYF. The CDR3 DNA follows: TGTGCCAGCAGCTTGGTTAGCATGGAGACCCAGTACTTC.

The V gene is TRBV28, the J gene TRBJ1-4; D is unresolved. The ends were cut back, 5 bases at V and 7 bases at J, with 8 bases in the middle. The CDR3 has 12 amino acids. The germline V gene encodes CDR1 MDHEN and CDR2 SYDVKM. The CDR3 here is CASSHQGEKLFF. The CDR3 DNA follows: TGTGCCAGCAGTCATCAAGGTGAAAAACTGTTTTTT.

This clonotype was recorded only once. The chain combines TRBV5-8 with TRBJ1-2; a weak D match, TRBD1 (5 bases). Trimming took off 8 bases at V and 5 bases at J, with 19 bases between the two ends. Germline V gives CDR1 SGHTS, CDR2 YDEGEE. This CDR3 has 14 amino acids. Written as DNA, the CDR3 is TGTGCCAGTCGGACCGTTCGGGGGAGGTATGGCTACACCTTC. This translates into CASRTVRGRYGYTF.

V usage is TRBV6-2 or TRBV6-3 and J usage is TRBJ2-1; 12 positions match TRBD2. This CDR3 comprises 15 residues. Germline V CDR1 and CDR2: MNHEY, SVGEGT. Unmatched junction bases numbered 6, after V lost 5 bases and J lost 7 bases. The CDR3 coding sequence is TGTGCCAGCAGTCCCGTCGGACTAGCGGGAAATGAGCAGTTCTTC. It encodes CASSPVGLAGNEQFF.

The sample holds one count of this clonotype. The V and J genes are TRBV5-1 and TRBJ2-3; D is ambiguous. Germline V gene data show CDR1 as SGHRS and CDR2 as YFSETQ. This CDR3 contains 13 residues. V dropped 4 bases and J dropped 4 bases, with 10 bases sitting between them. CDR3 sequence: CASSRATSDTQYF. CDR3 in DNA: TGCGCCAGCAGCCGCGCTACCTCAGATACGCAGTATTTT.

This chain uses TRBV3-1 with TRBJ2-2, with D possibly matching TRBD1 (5 bases). The CDR3 has 12 residues. The ends were cut back, 5 bases at V and 7 bases at J, with 8 bases in the middle. CDR1 and CDR2 from the germline V gene are LGHDT and YNNKEL (reference sequence). CDR3: CASSWGGGELFF. The CDR3 nucleotides read TGTGCCAGCAGCTGGGGCGGCGGGGAGCTGTTTTTT. Using reference TRBV3-1 and TRBJ2-2 for the parts outside the CDR3, the full variable domain is DTAVSQTPKYLVTQMGNDKSIKCEQNLGHDTMYWYKQDSKKFLKIMFSYNNKELIINETVPNRFSPKSPDKAHLNLHINSLELGDSAVYFCASSWGGGELFFGEGSRLTVL.

This clonotype was seen once. The chain recombines TRBV12-3 or TRBV12-4 with TRBJ1-6; 8 positions match TRBD1. With 5 bases clipped from V and 10 bases from J, the junction kept 7 bases outside the gene matches. The CDR3 spans 14 residues. The CDR3 loop is CASSPGQGGSPLHF. In DNA form, the CDR3 reads TGTGCCAGCAGTCCCGGACAGGGAGGGTCACCCCTCCACTTT.

V gene TRBV20-1 combines with J gene TRBJ2-1, with D tentatively TRBD1 (5 bases). The CDR3 has 16 residues. Trimming took 5 bases from V and 2 from J, leaving 19 bases between them. Germline assignment: CDR1 DFQATT and CDR2 SNEGSKA (reference sequence). The CDR3 DNA reads TGCAGTGCTCACGCCAGAGACAGACAAGCCTACAATGAGCAGTTCTTC. Translated, it gives CSAHARDRQAYNEQFF.

The rearrangement joins TRBV10-3 to TRBJ2-6; TRBD1 matches 9 bases. Looked up from germline, CDR1 is ENHRY and CDR2 is SYGVKD. The J segment lost 0 bases and the V segment lost 8 bases, leaving 5 bases of the junction unmatched. This CDR3 has 16 amino acids. The CDR3 bases are TGTGCCATCCGGGGGACAGGGAACTCTGGGGCCAACGTCCTGACTTTC. Translating it yields CAIRGTGNSGANVLTF.

The chain recombines TRBV11-2 with TRBJ2-1; 7 nucleotides line up with TRBD2. The V segment lost 3 bases and the J segment 9 bases; nucleotides outside the gene matches: 5. The germline CDR1 and CDR2 sequences are SGHAT and FQNNGV. The CDR3 has 13 residues. As DNA, the CDR3 is TGTGCCAGCAGCTTGGGGACTACCGGTGAGCAGTTCTTC. Its translation: CASSLGTTGEQFF.

For this clonotype: At one end the junction does not follow the germline gene, possibly because of a read error. The rearrangement links TRBV7-9 to TRBJ2-5, with 8 positions matching TRBD2. The CDR3 sequence is 14 residues long. CDR1 and CDR2 from the germline V gene are SEHNR and FQNEAQ (reference sequence). CDR3 loop: CSSSFLLAGETQYF. The CDR3 region has the DNA TGTTCCAGCAGCTTTTTGCTAGCGGGAGAGACCCAGTACTTC.

The chain couples TRBV2 to TRBJ1-1; unclear D gene. The CDR3 is 12 amino acids. CDR1 SNHLY and CDR2 FYNNEI come from the germline V gene. V lost 2 bases, J lost 5 bases, and 6 bases lay in between. CDR3 DNA: TGTGCCAGCAGTGAAAGGTCGACTGAAGCTTTCTTT. Amino acids: CASSERSTEAFF.

The CDR3 coding sequence is TGTGCCAGCAGTGAAAGGAGGGAAAATCAGCCCCAGCATTTT. Translating it yields CASSERRENQPQHF. The rearrangement links TRBV2 to TRBJ1-5; no clear D gene. This CDR3 has 14 amino acids. CDR1 and CDR2 (germline): SNHLY, FYNNEI. Trimming shortened V by 2 bases and J by 4 bases, and 9 bases separated the two germline ends.

The rearrangement joins TRBV19 to TRBJ1-5; weak D call: TRBD1 (5 bases). The CDR3 is 15 amino acids. Germline loops: CDR1 LNHDA, CDR2 SQIVND (reference sequence). Trimming cost V 3 bases and J 1 base, with 10 bases left between them. CDR3 sequence: CASSIVGGSNQPQHF. The CDR3 DNA is TGTGCCAGTAGTATTGTCGGGGGGAGCAATCAGCCCCAGCATTTT.

V and J are TRBV10-1 and TRBJ2-7; 9 positions agree with TRBD2. This CDR3 comprises 15 residues. Germline V gene lookup returns CDR1 WNHNN and CDR2 SYGVQD (reference sequence). Germline trimming cut 5 bases from V and 4 bases from J; bases unmatched to any gene: 9. CDR3 in amino acids: CASSILGTSFYEQYF. The CDR3 bases are TGCGCCAGCAGTATACTCGGGACTAGCTTTTACGAGCAGTACTTC.

DNA of the CDR3: TGTGCCAGCAGCCAGCCACTAGCTTCGTACGGCAATGAGCAGTTCTTC. Translation: CASSQPLASYGNEQFF. The V gene is TRBV3-1, the J gene TRBJ2-1; tentative D call: TRBD2 (6 bases). CDR1 is LGHDT, CDR2 YNNKEL, per germline (reference sequence). With 3 bases removed from V and 6 bases from J, the gap between germline ends came to 18 bases. This CDR3 is built from 16 residues.

This chain connects TRBV18 to TRBJ2-1, with unresolved D. Germline CDR1 KGHSH, CDR2 LQKENI. The length of the CDR3 is 12 residues. Trimming took off 3 bases at V and 7 bases at J, with 7 bases between the two ends. In nucleotides, the CDR3 is TGTGCCAGCTCACCTGGAGAGAATGAGCAGTTCTTC. This sequence encodes CASSPGENEQFF.